This T cell receptor (beta chain) was observed in a study of blood T cells in healthy people across ages. Whole-study results and caveats: Measured against age, TCR beta diversity per million T cells decreased in a roughly linear manner.

On this clonotype itself: The antigen is undetermined. At one boundary the junction diverges from the germline segment, which might be a read error.

A second PCR of roughly 7 to 11 cycles used a sample-barcoded 5' primer and a J-beta primer mix. TCRdb independently ran MiXCR on the 5' RACE reads; one entry per CDR3 protein. The sample carries around 1,500,000 distinct CDR3 sequences, roughly 27% recorded once. Germline assignment: CDR1 SEHNR and CDR2 FQNEAQ (reference sequence). This CDR3 region has 13 residues. The chain has TRBV7-9 and TRBJ1-2; no reliable D call. Sequenced sample: blood. The TCR comes from a woman in her 30s in good health. CDR3 sequence: CASSLNGFYGHTF. The CDR3 DNA reads as TGTGCCAGCAGCTTAAACGGATTCTATGGCCACACCTTC.